This T cell receptor beta chain was sequenced for a study of Ad26.COV2.S vaccination and SARS-CoV-2 variants (dated by TCRdb to 2020 to 2022). About the full investigation: Donors in the vaccine arm were drawn from COV1001, a multicentre, randomized, double-blind, placebo-controlled phase I-IIa trial testing Ad26.COV2.S in healthy adults. TCRbeta repertoire sequencing was used to assess the specificity and breadth of SARS-CoV-2-reactive T cell receptors after Ad26.COV2.S vaccination. Dosing of Ad26.COV2.S was intramuscular, at either 5x10^10 or 1x10^11 viral particles, delivered as one shot or as two shots spaced 56 days apart. Trial participants were randomized into five groups of five, in which low-dose or high-dose Ad26.COV2.S was given once or twice, or placebo was given on both occasions. The TCR-sequenced set comprised approximately 32 samples: some 19 Ad26.COV2.S vaccine recipients, 5 placebo recipients and 8 SARS-CoV-2 convalescent individuals. Investigators did not know the trial group allocation while performing experiments and assessing outcomes. General conclusions and limits of the study: After vaccination, spike-specific CD8+ and CD4+ T cell responses were reported to show substantial breadth. The study lacked the statistical power to compare responses across vaccine doses or regimens. Ad26.COV2.S recipients had higher spike-specific TCR breadth than placebo recipients (P = 0.0014). Vaccine and placebo recipients had similar non-spike TCR breadth, a finding consistent with the vaccine containing only spike. The authors noted that total T cell responses may have been underestimated by the TCR breadth and depth analyses.

With respect to this clone: Its antigen is unknown. There are no base qualities to consult, and no much larger clone falls within one base.

In light of the paper, this sample's treatment or condition label describes: over 15 received Ad26.COV2.S at low or high dose, single or two shots; about 5 received placebo; per-sample allocation not given. For vaccine and placebo recipients, repertoires were sequenced using samples collected on day 63 after the first injection. Cohort 1b enrolled roughly 25 adults aged 18-55 years at a single site in Boston, USA, between 29 July and 7 August 2020. Ad26.COV2.S was a replication-incompetent adenovirus type 26 vector expressing a prefusion-stabilized SARS-CoV-2 spike protein from the original Wuhan strain. TCRbeta CDR3 regions were sequenced with the immunoSEQ Assay. After extraction, genomic DNA underwent amplification by bias-controlled multiplex PCR, followed by high-throughput sequencing. In the authors' own workflow: To quantify the absolute abundance of each unique TCRbeta CDR3 region, sequences were collapsed and filtered. T cell fraction was estimated by normalizing TCRbeta template counts to usable DNA, which was measured by amplifying reference genes present in all nucleated cells. Repertoire TCRs were annotated as SARS-CoV-2-specific when V gene, CDR3 amino acid sequence and J gene were exactly matched to a known reactive TCR set. The reference SARS-CoV-2 TCR set was obtained from MIRA and was filtered for enrichment in COVID-19-positive ImmuneCODE repertoires, whereby public or cross-reactive TCRs were removed. Based on the MIRA antigens, annotated TCRs were further analysed at the level of specific ORF or position within ORF. Breadth was defined as the number of annotated unique rearrangements divided by the total number of unique productive rearrangements, and depth was defined as the summed frequency of the annotated unique rearrangements. Two-sided Wilcoxon rank-sum tests were applied when comparing TCR breadth between groups. TCRdb holds this immuneACCESS table with in-frame rearrangements only. Some clones are missing; in checked studies, unresolved V genes explain under half, and the rest has no known cause. The DNA was the basis for D and trimming; V, J and clone size are from that table. The sample table lists about 680,000 clones, around 92% of them with a count of one. The ten most abundant clones make up over 1.3% of the sample.

From the germline V gene, CDR1 is MNHEY and CDR2 is SVGAGI. The CDR3, cysteine through phenylalanine, is 11 amino acids long. CDR3 DNA only is kept here, 33 bases in frame from base 1. V is shortened by 7 bases, J by 3 bases, and the region joining them spans 4 bases. The sample here was peripheral blood, taken in a trial of Ad26.COV2.S vaccine versus placebo. The chain couples TRBV6-5 to TRBJ1-3, with the identity of the D gene unclear. The clonotype was recovered from a person between 18 and 65 years old who received the Ad26.COV2.S COVID-19 vaccine or a placebo. The CDR3 loop reads CASIVGNTIYF. The bases read TGTGCCAGCATTGTTGGAAACACCATATATTTT.